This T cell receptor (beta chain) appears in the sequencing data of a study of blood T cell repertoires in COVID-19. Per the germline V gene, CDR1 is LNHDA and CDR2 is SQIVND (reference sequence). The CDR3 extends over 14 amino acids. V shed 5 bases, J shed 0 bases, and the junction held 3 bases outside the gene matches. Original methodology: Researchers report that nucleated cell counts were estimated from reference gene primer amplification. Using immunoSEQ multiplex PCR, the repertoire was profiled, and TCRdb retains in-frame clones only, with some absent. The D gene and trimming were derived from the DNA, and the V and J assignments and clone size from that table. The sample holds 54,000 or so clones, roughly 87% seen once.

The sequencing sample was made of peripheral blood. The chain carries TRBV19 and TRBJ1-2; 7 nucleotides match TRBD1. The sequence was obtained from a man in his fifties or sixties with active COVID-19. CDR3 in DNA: TGTGCCAGTAGTGGGACAGTAGCTAACTATGGCTACACCTTC. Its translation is CASSGTVANYGYTF.